Below, 17 T cell receptor beta chains from the same sample are listed, as sequenced in a study of shared clonotypes between healthy human individuals. Naive CD8 cells lacked CD45RO, underwent positive selection for CCR7 and left out terminally differentiated effector memory CD45RA+ cells. Assay used: immunoSEQ multiplex PCR; TCRdb lists only in-frame clones, some missing. The sample records around 600,000 clones, roughly 98% being singletons. Specimen: naive CD8+ T cells sorted from blood. These receptors were collected from a man aged 30 to 39 in good health.

This chain joins TRBV10-3 and TRBJ2-2; 7 nucleotides line up with TRBD1. The CDR3 runs 14 residues. Germline CDR1 ENHRY, CDR2 SYGVKD. V was pared by 10 bases and J by 2 bases, with 7 bases of the junction left unmatched. CDR3 bases: TGTGCCAGTTCCGGGACAGATAACACCGGGGAGCTGTTTTTT. The encoded protein is CASSGTDNTGELFF.

The V call is TRBV7-9, the J call TRBJ2-1; 8 bases agree with TRBD2. The germline V gene encodes CDR1 SEHNR and CDR2 FQNEAQ (reference sequence). The CDR3 is 16 residues long. With 5 bases clipped from V and 7 bases from J, the junction kept 13 bases outside the gene matches. Here the CDR3 reads CASSLKAGVKGNEQFF. The DNA of the CDR3 is TGTGCCAGCAGCCTAAAAGCGGGAGTGAAAGGGAATGAGCAGTTCTTC. The full variable domain, in which reference TRBV7-9 and TRBJ2-1 provide the parts outside the CDR3, is DTGVSQNPRHKITKRGQNVTFRCDPISEHNRLYWYRQTLGQGPEFLTYFQNEAQLEKSRLLSDRFSAERPKGSFSTLEIQRTEQGDSAMYLCASSLKAGVKGNEQFFGPGTRLTVL.

This chain connects TRBV9 to TRBJ2-5; 10 positions agree with TRBD2. The CDR3 has 16 residues. Germline V gene lookup returns CDR1 SGDLS and CDR2 YYNGEE. V trimming: 4 bases; J trimming: 5 bases; junction bases outside the gene matches: 11. CDR3 sequence: CASSLLAGGGVETQYF. In nucleotides, the CDR3 is TGTGCCAGCAGCCTATTAGCGGGAGGCGGTGTGGAGACCCAGTACTTC.

This clone came up once. The CDR3 nucleotides are TGCGCCAGCAGGGACATTGCGGGAGCGAGTCAGTATGAGCAGTTCTTC. Translation gives CASRDIAGASQYEQFF. The chain employs TRBV4-1 and TRBJ2-1; the match to TRBD2 covers 7 bases. This CDR3 has 16 amino acids. V lost 6 bases and J lost 8; bases outside the gene matches: 16. CDR1 and CDR2 from the germline V gene are MGHRA and YSYEKL.

This clone was seen once. The chain uses TRBV28 and TRBJ2-7; D ambiguous. The ends were cut back, 10 bases at V and 0 bases at J, with 16 bases in the middle. CDR1 is MDHEN and CDR2 is SYDVKM in the germline V gene. The CDR3 is 14 amino acids. The CDR3 region is CATTIGSDSYEQYF. The CDR3 DNA reads as TGTGCCACCACTATAGGGTCGGACTCCTACGAGCAGTACTTC.

The V call is TRBV5-4, the J call TRBJ2-2; D assignment may be TRBD1 or TRBD2 (6 bases each). Trimming took off 2 bases at V and 11 bases at J, with 10 bases between the two ends. The CDR3 has 12 amino acids. In germline, CDR1 is SGHNT, CDR2 YYREEE (reference sequence). CDR3 protein: CASSLGGLELFF. Here the CDR3 DNA reads TGTGCCAGCAGCTTAGGGGGGCTCGAGCTGTTTTTT.

The chain links TRBV13 to TRBJ2-1; 14 positions match TRBD2. Trimming removed 5 bases from V and 7 bases from J; junction bases left unmatched: 10. CDR1 and CDR2 from the germline V gene are PRHDT and FYEKMQ (reference sequence). The CDR3 covers 17 residues. DNA for the CDR3: TGTGCCAGCAGCACACTCGGGACTAGCGGGAGTTGGAATGAGCAGTTCTTC. Translating it yields CASSTLGTSGSWNEQFF.

Concerning this clone itself: The junction departs from germline at one end; a sequencing error may be responsible. The V call is TRBV5-4, the J call TRBJ2-1; D uncertain. CDR1 is SGHNT and CDR2 is YYREEE in the germline V gene (reference sequence). The CDR3 runs 13 residues. The CDR3 sequence is CASNLPGSVEQFF. The CDR3 coding sequence is TGTGCCAGCAACTTGCCAGGTTCGGTTGAGCAGTTCTTC.

CDR3 loop: CASSRQGGGPQHF. The CDR3 DNA reads as TGTGCCAGCAGCCGGCAGGGGGGTGGGCCCCAGCATTTT. The rearrangement uses TRBV14 and TRBJ1-5; 7 nucleotides align to TRBD1. The CDR3 is 13 residues long. CDR1 SGHDN and CDR2 FVKESK come from the germline V gene. V trimming: 4 bases; J trimming: 9 bases; junction bases outside the gene matches: 6.

With regard to this clone: Other nucleotide sequences from this sample produce the same CDR3. The rearrangement joins TRBV5-1 to TRBJ2-7; 9 bases line up with TRBD2. There are 14 residues in the CDR3. Unmatched junction bases numbered 2, after V lost 4 bases and J lost 0 bases. Germline CDR1 is SGHRS and CDR2 is YFSETQ. The CDR3 region is CASSSSGSSYEQYF. The CDR3 DNA follows: TGCGCCAGCAGCAGTAGCGGGAGCTCCTACGAGCAGTACTTC.

This chain connects TRBV28 to TRBJ2-7, with 7 bases matching TRBD1. The junction had 3 bases not matched to a gene; V was cut back by 3 bases and J by 7 bases. Germline-derived CDR1 and CDR2 are MDHEN and SYDVKM. The length of the CDR3 is 12 residues. CDR3 sequence: CASSFNRGEQYF. In DNA form, the CDR3 reads TGTGCCAGCAGTTTTAACAGGGGAGAGCAGTACTTC. Full variable domain (rest looked up from reference TRBV28 and TRBJ2-7): DVKVTQSSRYLVKRTGEKVFLECVQDMDHENMFWYRQDPGLGLRLIYFSYDVKMKEKGDIPEGYSVSREKKERFSLILESASTNQTSMYLCASSFNRGEQYFGPGTRLTVT.

This chain joins TRBV9 and TRBJ1-2; D remains unclear. V shed 0 bases and J shed 7 bases, with 10 bases lying between them. Germline V gives CDR1 SGDLS, CDR2 YYNGEE. The CDR3 loop spans 13 amino acids. CDR3 nucleotides: TGTGCCAGCAGCGTAGGGCAGGCCCGTGGCTACACCTTC. Translation: CASSVGQARGYTF.

V usage is TRBV11-2 and J usage is TRBJ2-7; D ambiguous. With 1 base removed from V and 2 bases from J, the gap between germline ends came to 6 bases. Germline V gene sequence: CDR1 SGHAT, CDR2 FQNNGV. There are 13 residues in the CDR3. As DNA, the CDR3 is TGTGCCAGCAGCTTAGTCCCCACCTACGAGCAGTACTTC. This sequence encodes CASSLVPTYEQYF.

This sequence joins TRBV9 and TRBJ2-7; TRBD2 might be the D (6 bases). The germline V gene has CDR1 SGDLS and CDR2 YYNGEE. The CDR3 sequence is 16 residues long. Trimming took off 3 bases at V and 0 bases at J, with 16 bases between the two ends. Written as DNA, the CDR3 is TGTGCCAGCAGCGAAGGAGGGGCCCCTTTCTCCTACGAGCAGTACTTC. Its protein product is CASSEGGAPFSYEQYF.

Points on this clone: The junction departs from germline at one end; a sequencing error may be responsible. V is TRBV7-7 and J is TRBJ2-1, with 8 bases aligning to TRBD1. CDR1 is SSHAT, CDR2 FNYEAQ, per germline (reference sequence). The CDR3 spans 14 residues. CDR3 sequence (DNA): TGTGCTAGCAGCTTAGGTGGACAGGGTAATGAGCAGTTCTTC. Protein sequence: CASSLGGQGNEQFF.

This sequence joins TRBV5-6 and TRBJ2-1; unclear D gene. The germline V gene encodes CDR1 SGHDT and CDR2 YYEEEE. CDR3 length: 12 residues. V was shortened by 4 bases and J by 8 bases, with 10 bases between the two germline ends. The CDR3 here is CASSHPRDEQFF. The CDR3 region has the DNA TGTGCCAGCAGCCATCCCCGGGATGAGCAGTTCTTC.

CDR3 DNA: TGTGCCAGCAGCTTGTTCACGGGATACACAGATACGCAGTATTTT. It encodes CASSLFTGYTDTQYF. The chain uses TRBV5-8 and TRBJ2-3; perhaps TRBD2 as D (5 bases). CDR1 is SGHTS and CDR2 is YDEGEE in the germline V gene. V was trimmed by 1 base and J by 2 bases, leaving 11 bases between them. This CDR3 comprises 15 residues.